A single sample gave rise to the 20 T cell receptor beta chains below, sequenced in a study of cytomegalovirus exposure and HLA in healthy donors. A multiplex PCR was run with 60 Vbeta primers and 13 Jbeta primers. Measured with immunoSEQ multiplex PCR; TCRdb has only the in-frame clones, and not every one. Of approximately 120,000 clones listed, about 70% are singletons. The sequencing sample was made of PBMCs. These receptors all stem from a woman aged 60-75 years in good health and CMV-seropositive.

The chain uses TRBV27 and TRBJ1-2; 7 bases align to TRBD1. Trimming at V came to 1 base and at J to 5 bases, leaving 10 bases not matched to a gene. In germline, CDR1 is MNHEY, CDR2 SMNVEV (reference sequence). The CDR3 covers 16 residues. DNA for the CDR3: TGTGCCAGCAGTTTATTATCAGGTGGGACAGCTTATGGCTACACCTTC. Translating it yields CASSLLSGGTAYGYTF.

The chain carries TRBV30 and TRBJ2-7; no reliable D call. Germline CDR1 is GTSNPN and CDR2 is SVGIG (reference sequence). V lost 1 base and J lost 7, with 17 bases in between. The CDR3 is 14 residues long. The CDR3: CAWSATRLFQEQYF. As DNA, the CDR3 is TGTGCCTGGAGTGCCACCCGCTTGTTCCAGGAGCAGTACTTC.

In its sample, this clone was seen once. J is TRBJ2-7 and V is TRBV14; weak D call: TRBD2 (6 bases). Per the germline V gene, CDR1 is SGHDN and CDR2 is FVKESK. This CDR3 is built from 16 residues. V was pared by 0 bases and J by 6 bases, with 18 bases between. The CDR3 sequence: CASSQDWGVITTEQYF. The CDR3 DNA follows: TGTGCCAGCAGCCAAGACTGGGGGGTGATTACTACCGAGCAGTACTTC.

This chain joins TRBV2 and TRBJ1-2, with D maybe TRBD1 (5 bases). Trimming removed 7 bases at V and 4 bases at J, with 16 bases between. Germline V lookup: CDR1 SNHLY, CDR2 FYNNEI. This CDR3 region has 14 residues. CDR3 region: CASNFREVSYGYTF. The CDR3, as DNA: TGTGCCAGCAACTTCAGGGAGGTTAGCTATGGCTACACCTTC.

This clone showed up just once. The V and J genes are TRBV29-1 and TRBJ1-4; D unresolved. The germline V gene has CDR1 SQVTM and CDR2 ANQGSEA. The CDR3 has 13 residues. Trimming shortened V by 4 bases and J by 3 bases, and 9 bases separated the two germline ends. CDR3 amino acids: CSVARQANEKLFF. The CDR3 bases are TGCAGCGTTGCTCGTCAGGCTAATGAAAAACTGTTTTTT.

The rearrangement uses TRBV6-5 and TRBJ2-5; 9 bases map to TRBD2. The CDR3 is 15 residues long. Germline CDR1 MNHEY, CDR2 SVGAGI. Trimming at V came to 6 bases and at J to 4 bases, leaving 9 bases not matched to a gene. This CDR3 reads CASRRGGALRETQYF. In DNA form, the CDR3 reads TGTGCCAGCAGACGCGGGGGGGCCCTCCGAGAGACCCAGTACTTC.

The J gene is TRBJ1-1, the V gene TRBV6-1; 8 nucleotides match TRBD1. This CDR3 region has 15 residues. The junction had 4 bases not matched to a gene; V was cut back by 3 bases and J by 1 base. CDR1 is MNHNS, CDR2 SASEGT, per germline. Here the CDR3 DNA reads TGTGCCAGCAGTGACACCGGGACAGGGAACACTGAAGCTTTCTTT. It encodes CASSDTGTGNTEAFF.

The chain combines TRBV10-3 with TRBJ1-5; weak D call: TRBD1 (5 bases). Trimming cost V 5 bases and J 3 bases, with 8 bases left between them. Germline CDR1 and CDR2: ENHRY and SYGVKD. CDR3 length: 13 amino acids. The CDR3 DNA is TGTGCCATCAGTCAGGGAACCAATCAGCCCCAGCATTTT. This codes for CAISQGTNQPQHF.

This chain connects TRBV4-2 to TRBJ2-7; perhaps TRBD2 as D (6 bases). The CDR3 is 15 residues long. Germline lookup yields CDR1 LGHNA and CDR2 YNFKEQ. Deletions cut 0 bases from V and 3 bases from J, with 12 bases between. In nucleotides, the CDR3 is TGTGCCAGCAGCCAAGAGGACGGGAGAATCTACGAGCAGTACTTC. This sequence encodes CASSQEDGRIYEQYF.

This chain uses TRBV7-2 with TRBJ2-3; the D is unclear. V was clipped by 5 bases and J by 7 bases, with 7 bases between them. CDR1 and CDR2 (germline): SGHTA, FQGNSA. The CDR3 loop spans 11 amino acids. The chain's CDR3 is CASSPRYTQYF. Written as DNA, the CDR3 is TGTGCCAGCAGCCCGAGATATACGCAGTATTTT.

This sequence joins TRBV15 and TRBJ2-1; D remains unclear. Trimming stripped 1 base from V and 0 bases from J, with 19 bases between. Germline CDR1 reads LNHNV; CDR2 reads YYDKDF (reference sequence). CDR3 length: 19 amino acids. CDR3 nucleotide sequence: TGTGCCACCAGCAGAGTCCTCGAATTGCAGGATTTCTCCTACAATGAGCAGTTCTTC. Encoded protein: CATSRVLELQDFSYNEQFF.

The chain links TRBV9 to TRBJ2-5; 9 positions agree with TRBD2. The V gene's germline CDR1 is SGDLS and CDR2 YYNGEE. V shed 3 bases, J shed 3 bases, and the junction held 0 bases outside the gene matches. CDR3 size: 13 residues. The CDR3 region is CASSASGEETQYF. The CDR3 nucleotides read TGTGCCAGCAGCGCTAGCGGGGAAGAGACCCAGTACTTC.

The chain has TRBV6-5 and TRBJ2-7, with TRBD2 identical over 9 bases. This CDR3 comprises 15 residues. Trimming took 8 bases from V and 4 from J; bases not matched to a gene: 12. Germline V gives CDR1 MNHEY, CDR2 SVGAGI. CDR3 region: CASRNSGGPGYEQYF. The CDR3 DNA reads TGTGCCAGCCGAAACAGCGGGGGGCCGGGGTACGAGCAGTACTTC.

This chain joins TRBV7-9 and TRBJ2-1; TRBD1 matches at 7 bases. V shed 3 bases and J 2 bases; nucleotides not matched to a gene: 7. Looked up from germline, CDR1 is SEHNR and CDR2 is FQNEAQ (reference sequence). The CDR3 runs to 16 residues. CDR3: CASSFWTGKPYNEQFF. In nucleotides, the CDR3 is TGTGCCAGCAGCTTCTGGACAGGAAAACCCTACAATGAGCAGTTCTTC.

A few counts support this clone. CDR3 region: CASSEWGRALADTQYF. CDR3 coding DNA: TGTGCCAGCAGTGAATGGGGGAGGGCCTTGGCAGATACGCAGTATTTT. V is TRBV25-1 and J is TRBJ2-3, with 7 nucleotides matching TRBD2. CDR1 and CDR2 from the germline V gene are MGHDK and SYGVNS. The CDR3 sequence is 16 residues long. The junction had 8 bases not matched to a gene; V was cut back by 1 base and J by 4 bases.

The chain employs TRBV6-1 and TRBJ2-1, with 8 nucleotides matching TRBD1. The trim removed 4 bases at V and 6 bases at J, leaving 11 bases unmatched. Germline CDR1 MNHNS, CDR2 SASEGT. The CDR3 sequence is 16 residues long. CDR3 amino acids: CASSGGGQGRGNEQFF. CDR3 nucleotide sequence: TGTGCCAGCAGTGGGGGTGGACAGGGACGCGGCAATGAGCAGTTCTTC.

In DNA, the CDR3 is TGTGCCATCAGTGACACAACAGTCCTGAACACTGAAGCTTTCTTT. This codes for CAISDTTVLNTEAFF. The rearrangement joins TRBV10-3 to TRBJ1-1; D remains ambiguous. Germline-derived CDR1 and CDR2 are ENHRY and SYGVKD. The CDR3 length is 15 residues. V was shortened by 3 bases and J by 0 bases, with 11 bases between the two germline ends.

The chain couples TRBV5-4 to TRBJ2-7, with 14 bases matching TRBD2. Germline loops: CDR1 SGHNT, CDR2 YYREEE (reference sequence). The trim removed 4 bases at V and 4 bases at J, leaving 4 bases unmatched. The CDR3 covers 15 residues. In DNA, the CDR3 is TGTGCCAGCAGCACCGGGACTAGCGGGAGATACGAGCAGTACTTC. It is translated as CASSTGTSGRYEQYF.

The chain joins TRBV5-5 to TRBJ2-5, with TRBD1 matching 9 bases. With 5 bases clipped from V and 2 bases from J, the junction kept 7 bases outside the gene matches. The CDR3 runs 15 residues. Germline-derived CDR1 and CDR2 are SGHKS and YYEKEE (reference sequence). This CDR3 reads CASRRQGQGQETQYF. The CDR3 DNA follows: TGTGCCAGCAGACGTCAGGGACAGGGTCAAGAGACCCAGTACTTC.

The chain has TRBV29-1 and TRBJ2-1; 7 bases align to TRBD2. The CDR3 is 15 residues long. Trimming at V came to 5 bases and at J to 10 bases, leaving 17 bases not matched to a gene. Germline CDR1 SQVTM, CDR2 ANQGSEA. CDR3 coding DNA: TGCAGCGTTAACCCCCCCCAGGGACTACAACAAGAGCAGTTCTTC. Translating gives CSVNPPQGLQQEQFF.